Listed here are 16 T cell receptor beta chains from one sample, sequenced in a study of PD-1 blockade in classical Hodgkin lymphoma. Libraries were prepared by immunoSEQ multiplex PCR; TCRdb keeps only in-frame clonotypes and omits some of them. The table shows 3,500 to 5,000 clones, with approximately 70% occurring only once. Stated time point: cycle 4 day 1 (C4D1), after less than seven weeks of nivolumab. All patients relapsed after autologous stem cell transplantation, and brentuximab vedotin exposure varied. This material consisted of peripheral blood mononuclear cells (PBMCs), taken before the fourth cycle of nivolumab. The receptors come from a human donor with classical Hodgkin lymphoma.

The chain carries TRBV5-6 and TRBJ1-1, with TRBD1 matching 8 bases. The CDR3 has 12 amino acids. V was pared by 4 bases and J by 11 bases, with 7 bases of the junction left unmatched. Germline-derived CDR1 and CDR2 are SGHDT and YYEEEE. Here the CDR3 DNA reads TGTGCCAGCAGCGCAATGACAGGGGAGGCTTTCTTT. Protein sequence: CASSAMTGEAFF.

The V call is TRBV5-4, the J call TRBJ1-4; D is ambiguous. Deletions cut 3 bases from V and 5 bases from J, with 5 bases between. The length of the CDR3 is 12 residues. The germline CDR1 and CDR2 sequences are SGHNT and YYREEE (reference sequence). CDR3 DNA sequence: TGTGCCAGCAGCTCGCAAAATGAAAAACTGTTTTTT. Residues: CASSSQNEKLFF.

This sequence joins TRBV6-6 and TRBJ1-4; no clear D gene. The CDR3 extends over 13 amino acids. From germline, CDR1 is MNHNY and CDR2 SVGAGI (reference sequence). Trimming shortened V by 5 bases and J by 4 bases, and 8 bases separated the two germline ends. CDR3 amino acids: CASSEFVNEKLFF. In DNA, the CDR3 is TGTGCCAGCAGTGAGTTCGTTAATGAAAAACTGTTTTTT.

This clone was found once. The rearrangement uses TRBV9 and TRBJ2-7; D gene ambiguous. Deletions cut 4 bases from V and 7 bases from J, with 24 bases between. Germline assignment: CDR1 SGDLS and CDR2 YYNGEE. The CDR3 consists of 16 residues. The CDR3 DNA reads TGTGCCAGCAGCCCGACTCCCAACGGGCTATTGGGAGAGCAGTACTTC. Protein: CASSPTPNGLLGEQYF.

The chain carries TRBV27 and TRBJ2-2; D is ambiguous. V was clipped by 6 bases and J by 0 bases, with 17 bases between them. The CDR3 is 17 amino acids. Germline V lookup: CDR1 MNHEY, CDR2 SMNVEV (reference sequence). This CDR3 reads CASSYVEGLSNTGELFF. The DNA for the CDR3 is TGTGCCAGCAGCTACGTTGAAGGCTTGTCGAACACCGGGGAGCTGTTTTTT.

This rearrangement joins TRBV5-4 to TRBJ1-1, with 7 bases fitting TRBD1. Germline V lookup: CDR1 SGHNT, CDR2 YYREEE (reference sequence). The junction had 8 bases not matched to a gene; V was cut back by 3 bases and J by 0 bases. The CDR3 contains 16 residues. The CDR3 loop is CASSSGQYGLNTEAFF. The CDR3 coding sequence is TGTGCCAGCAGCTCGGGACAGTACGGATTGAACACTGAAGCTTTCTTT. Together with reference TRBV5-4 and TRBJ1-1, the CDR3 gives the full variable domain: ETGVTQSPTHLIKTRGQQVTLRCSSQSGHNTVSWYQQALGQGPQFIFQYYREEENGRGNFPPRFSGLQFPNYSSELNVNALELDDSALYLCASSSGQYGLNTEAFFGQGTRLTVV.

This clone is categorized as medium-sized. This chain connects TRBV21-1 to TRBJ1-1. TRBV21-1 is assigned pseudogene status. The CDR3 runs to 13 residues. For the CDR3, the DNA is TGTGCCAGCAGCAGGCGTTTGAACACTGAAGCTTTCTTT. It is translated as CASSRRLNTEAFF.

In its sample, this clone ranks as medium-sized (0.01 to 0.1%). CDR3 DNA: TGTGCCAGCAGCTTAGAACTTAGCACAGATACGCAGTATTTT. The encoded protein is CASSLELSTDTQYF. The chain recombines TRBV7-9 with TRBJ2-3; D remains ambiguous. V was cut by 1 base and J by 0 bases, with 5 bases left in between. CDR1 is SEHNR, CDR2 FQNEAQ, per germline (reference sequence). This CDR3 has 14 amino acids. Variable domain in full (rest from reference TRBV7-9 and TRBJ2-3): DTGVSQNPRHKITKRGQNVTFRCDPISEHNRLYWYRQTLGQGPEFLTYFQNEAQLEKSRLLSDRFSAERPKGSFSTLEIQRTEQGDSAMYLCASSLELSTDTQYFGPGTRLTVL.

The chain couples TRBV4-3 to TRBJ2-7; unclear D gene. Trimming removed 1 base from V and 3 bases from J, with 7 bases in between. Germline CDR1 is LGHNA and CDR2 is YSLEER. The CDR3 contains 13 residues. The CDR3 region is CASSQGMGYEQYF. Here the CDR3 DNA reads TGCGCCAGCAGCCAAGGAATGGGCTACGAGCAGTACTTC.

V and J are TRBV28 and TRBJ2-5; D may be TRBD1 or TRBD2 (5 bases each). V was clipped by 6 bases and J by 4 bases, with 18 bases between them. The CDR3 has 15 amino acids. Germline assignment: CDR1 MDHEN and CDR2 SYDVKM. CDR3 loop: CASRPGAHDGETQYF. The CDR3, as DNA: TGTGCCAGCAGGCCCGGGGCACACGACGGAGAGACCCAGTACTTC. The entire variable domain, with the rest obtained from reference TRBV28 and TRBJ2-5, is as follows: DVKVTQSSRYLVKRTGEKVFLECVQDMDHENMFWYRQDPGLGLRLIYFSYDVKMKEKGDIPEGYSVSREKKERFSLILESASTNQTSMYLCASRPGAHDGETQYFGPGTRLLVL.

There are a few counts of this clone. V gene TRBV5-8 combines with J gene TRBJ2-1, with a weak D call TRBD2 (6 bases). The CDR3 spans 16 residues. CDR1 SGHTS and CDR2 YDEGEE come from the germline V gene. With 4 bases removed from V and 2 bases from J, the gap between germline ends came to 16 bases. The CDR3 loop is CASSPTEDYTYNEQFF. Here the CDR3 DNA reads TGTGCCAGCAGCCCCACGGAGGACTATACCTACAATGAGCAGTTCTTC. The variable domain in full, completed from reference TRBV5-8 and TRBJ2-1, reads EAGVTQSPTHLIKTRGQQATLRCSPISGHTSVYWYQQALGLGLQFLLWYDEGEERNRGNFPPRFSGRQFPNYSSELNVNALELEDSALYLCASSPTEDYTYNEQFFGPGTRLTVL.

The V gene is TRBV7-9, the J gene TRBJ1-1; D call uncertain. This CDR3 is built from 15 residues. V lost 3 bases to trimming and J lost 0 bases, with 11 bases between them. CDR1 SEHNR and CDR2 FQNEAQ come from the germline V gene (reference sequence). Here the CDR3 DNA reads TGTGCCAGCAGCTTTGACCAGAGATTGAACACTGAAGCTTTCTTT. Its translation is CASSFDQRLNTEAFF.

The chain has TRBV30 and TRBJ1-5; D unclear. V dropped 0 bases and J dropped 6 bases, with 9 bases sitting between them. The CDR3 spans 13 residues. The germline V gene has CDR1 GTSNPN and CDR2 SVGIG (reference sequence). The CDR3: CAWSVKGRQPQHF. CDR3 nucleotide sequence: TGTGCCTGGAGTGTTAAAGGACGTCAGCCCCAGCATTTT.

Points on this clone: The junction and the germline gene differ at one end; a read error may be behind it. CDR3: CASSLGVAGVRAQYF. In DNA form, the CDR3 reads TGTGCCAGCAGCCTAGGAGTAGCGGGAGTGAGGGCGCAGTATTTT. This rearrangement joins TRBV13 to TRBJ2-3; TRBD2 matches at 9 bases. This CDR3 is built from 15 residues. Germline lookup yields CDR1 PRHDT and CDR2 FYEKMQ (reference sequence).

V gene TRBV28 combines with J gene TRBJ1-1, with a possible D match to TRBD1 (6 bases). The CDR3 consists of 14 residues. Trimming removed 11 bases from V and 0 bases from J, with 16 bases in between. CDR1 and CDR2 (germline): MDHEN, SYDVKM. The CDR3 sequence is CAARRGGMNTEAFF. CDR3 sequence (DNA): TGTGCCGCCCGAAGGGGGGGAATGAACACTGAAGCTTTCTTT.

This chain links TRBV13 with TRBJ1-2; 7 nucleotides align to TRBD1. Looked up from germline, CDR1 is PRHDT and CDR2 is FYEKMQ (reference sequence). V lost 2 bases, J lost 4 bases, and 1 base stayed unmatched. CDR3 length: 13 residues. The CDR3 loop is CASSLTGAYGYTF. CDR3 in DNA: TGTGCCAGCAGCTTAACAGGGGCCTATGGCTACACCTTC.